This TCR beta chain was obtained from a study of blood T cell repertoires in COVID-19. From germline, CDR1 is KGHSH and CDR2 LQKENI. J lost 3 bases, V lost 3 bases, and 11 bases had no gene match. The CDR3 extends over 17 amino acids. The protocol was immunoSEQ multiplex PCR, while the TCRdb copy is restricted to in-frame clones and leaves out a portion. The sample lists about 110,000 clones, more than 75% occurring once. V and J are TRBV18 and TRBJ1-1, with 9 bases matching TRBD1. The TCR sequence derives from a man aged 40-55 years with acute or convalescent COVID-19. Source material: peripheral blood. The CDR3, as DNA: TGTGCCAGCTCACCCGTACGCCCGGGACAGGGTGACACTGAAGCTTTCTTT. It codes for CASSPVRPGQGDTEAFF.